Below are 6 T cell receptor beta chains sequenced from a single sample in a study of early T cells in non-severe SARS-CoV-2 infection. TCRdb reprocessed the 5' RACE reads via MiXCR and lists one record per CDR3 protein. The top ten clones hold about 3.1% of a sample with some 81,000 distinct CDR3 sequences, roughly a sixth of them seen once. The sequenced material came from whole blood. The receptors stem from an adult who was a healthcare worker with PCR-confirmed SARS-CoV-2 infection or an uninfected control (not recorded which).

There are a few counts of this clonotype. The chain joins TRBV6-5 to TRBJ2-3; D is ambiguous. Germline CDR1 and CDR2: MNHEY and SVGAGI. Trimming left V 0 bases short and J 6 bases short, with 4 bases between. The CDR3 sequence is 12 residues long. The CDR3 protein is CASSYSGDTQYF. The CDR3 nucleotides read TGTGCCAGCAGTTACTCAGGGGATACGCAGTATTTT.

The rearrangement links TRBV5-6 to TRBJ2-4, with D hard to call. This CDR3 spans 15 amino acids. The germline V gene has CDR1 SGHDT and CDR2 YYEEEE. Trimming left V 1 base short and J 0 bases short, with 8 bases between. The CDR3 is CASSLSQLAKNIQYF. DNA of the CDR3: TGTGCCAGCAGCTTGTCGCAGCTAGCCAAAAACATTCAGTACTTC.

The chain carries TRBV5-1 and TRBJ2-1; 10 bases align to TRBD1. The V gene end was trimmed by 4 bases and the J gene end by 7 bases; junction bases not matched to a gene: 11. CDR1 SGHRS and CDR2 YFSETQ come from the germline V gene. The CDR3 extends over 16 amino acids. CDR3 DNA: TGCGCCAGCAGCCCGCCGGGACAGGGGTTAGCGAATGAGCAGTTCTTC. Protein product: CASSPPGQGLANEQFF.

The table lists this clonotype with a few counts. V is TRBV6-6 and J is TRBJ2-1, with 12 nucleotides matching TRBD1. V shed 3 bases and J 5 bases; nucleotides not matched to a gene: 5. This CDR3 has 16 residues. Germline assignment: CDR1 MNHNY and CDR2 SVGAGI (reference sequence). Here the CDR3 reads CASSYMGTGGHNEQFF. The CDR3 DNA reads TGTGCCAGCAGTTATATGGGGACAGGGGGCCACAATGAGCAGTTCTTC.

The chain is built from TRBV7-2 and TRBJ1-1, with D uncertain. In germline, CDR1 is SGHTA, CDR2 FQGNSA. V lost 4 bases and J lost 1, with 7 bases in between. The CDR3 spans 13 residues. CDR3 DNA: TGTGCCAGCAGCTGGACGGGGAACACTGAAGCTTTCTTT. Its protein product is CASSWTGNTEAFF. Looking up the rest from reference TRBV7-2 and TRBJ1-1 gives the full variable domain: GAGVSQSPSNKVTEKGKDVELRCDPISGHTALYWYRQSLGQGLEFLIYFQGNSAPDKSGLPSDRFSAERTGGSVSTLTIQRTQQEDSAVYLCASSWTGNTEAFFGQGTRLTVV.

This clonotype was counted between two and nine times. The chain couples TRBV11-1 to TRBJ2-7, with a tentative D call TRBD1 (6 bases). The CDR3 consists of 13 residues. V was cut by 3 bases and J by 5 bases, with 11 bases left in between. CDR1 is SGHAT, CDR2 FQDESV, per germline (reference sequence). The CDR3 DNA is TGTGCCAGCAGCTTTGGGGGCCGGGACGAGCAGTACTTC. Translated: CASSFGGRDEQYF.